Sequencing of this T cell receptor (beta chain) was carried out in a study of a mutant IDH1 vaccine in newly diagnosed glioma. Notes on the study in general: The occurrence of vaccine-induced immune responses was seen in over 90% of patients.

Germline V gene data show CDR1 as MNHEY and CDR2 as SVGAGI. This CDR3 comprises 13 residues. V gave up 6 bases and J gave up 3 bases, with 12 bases separating them. Time point here: week 5, during vaccination. Every vaccine dose comprised 300 ug of mutant IDH1 20-mer peptide plus topical imiquimod. Donor tumors were new WHO grade 3 or 4 IDH1-mutant, ATRX-lost astrocytomas. Assay: immunoSEQ multiplex PCR; the TCRdb copy retains only in-frame clones and omits some. The data hold 30,000 to 35,000 clones, with approximately 50% observed a single time. Details on this clone: Its matching antigen is unknown.

The chain employs TRBV6-5 and TRBJ2-7; D tentatively fits TRBD1 or TRBD2 (5 bases each). The TCR originated in a woman under 30 with glioma. Source: PBMCs, taken from a glioma patient whose treatment included an IDH1 peptide vaccine. CDR3 loop: CASRPGPNYEQYF. DNA for the CDR3: TGTGCCAGCAGGCCGGGACCAAACTACGAGCAGTACTTC.